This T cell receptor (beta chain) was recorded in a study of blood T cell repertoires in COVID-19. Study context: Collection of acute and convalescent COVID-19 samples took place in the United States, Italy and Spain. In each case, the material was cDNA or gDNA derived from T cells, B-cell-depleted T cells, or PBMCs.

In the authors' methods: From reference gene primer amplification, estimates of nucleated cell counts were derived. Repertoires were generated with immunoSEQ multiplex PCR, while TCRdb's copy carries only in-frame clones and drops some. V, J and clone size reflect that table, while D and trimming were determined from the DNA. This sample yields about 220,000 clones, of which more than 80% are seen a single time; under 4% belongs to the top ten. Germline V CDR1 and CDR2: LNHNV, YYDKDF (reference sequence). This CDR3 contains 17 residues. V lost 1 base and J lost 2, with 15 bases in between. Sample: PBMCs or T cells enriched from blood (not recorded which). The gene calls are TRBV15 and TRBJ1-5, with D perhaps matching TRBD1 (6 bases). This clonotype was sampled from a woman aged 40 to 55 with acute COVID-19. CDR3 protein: CATSRGRRAGGNQPQHF. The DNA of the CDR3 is TGTGCCACCAGCAGAGGACGAAGAGCAGGGGGCAATCAGCCCCAGCATTTT.